This TCR beta chain originates from a study of blood T cells in healthy people across ages. Germline V gene lookup returns CDR1 LGHNA and CDR2 YNFKEQ. The CDR3 spans 16 residues. J was trimmed by 2 bases and V by 4 bases; bases with no gene match: 10. Comment on this clonotype: Its antigen is not known.

Study results and caveats: TCR beta diversity correlated strongly with naive T cell percentage. Not knowing donor CMV status may have confounded expanded clonotype changes.

Donor samples were obtained from healthy Caucasian individuals from Russia, aged about 6 to 100. A sample-barcoded 5' primer and a J-beta primer mix were used in a second PCR of roughly 7 to 12 cycles. The authors tagged each cDNA molecule using a template-switch adaptor with 12 random nucleotides. TCRdb recomputed calls from the 5' RACE reads with MiXCR, one row per CDR3 protein. This table has under 1,000,000 distinct CDR3 sequences, roughly 40% appearing once. The source material was blood. This TCR derives from a young man in good health. The gene calls are TRBV4-2 and TRBJ2-5; 7 bases are shared with TRBD2. CDR3 nucleotide sequence: TGTGCCAGCAGCCCTCAGAGGGGAGGGACTCAAGAGACCCAGTACTTC. Its translation is CASSPQRGGTQETQYF.